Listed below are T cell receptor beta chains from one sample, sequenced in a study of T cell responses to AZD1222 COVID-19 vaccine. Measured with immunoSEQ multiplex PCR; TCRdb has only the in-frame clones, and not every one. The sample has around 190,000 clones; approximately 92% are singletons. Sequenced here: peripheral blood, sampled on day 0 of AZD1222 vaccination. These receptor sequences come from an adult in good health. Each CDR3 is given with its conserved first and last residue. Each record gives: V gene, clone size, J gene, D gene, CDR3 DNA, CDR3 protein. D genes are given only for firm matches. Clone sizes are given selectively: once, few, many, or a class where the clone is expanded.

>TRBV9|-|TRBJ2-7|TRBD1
TGTGCCAGCAGCCCATGGGACAGTACCTACGAGCAGTACTTC
CASSPWDSTYEQYF
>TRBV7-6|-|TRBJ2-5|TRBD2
TGTGCCGGGGCGATGACTAGCGGGGTTCAAGAGACCCAGTACTTC
CAGAMTSGVQETQYF
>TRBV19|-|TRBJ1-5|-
TGTGCCAGTAGGGGACAAGACAATCAGCCCCAGCATTTT
CASRGQDNQPQHF
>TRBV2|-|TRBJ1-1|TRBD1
TGTGCCAGCAACAGGGGGCTCGACACTGAAGCTTTCTTT
CASNRGLDTEAFF
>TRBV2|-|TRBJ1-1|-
TGTGCCAGCAGGGTCGATGTCTCTGAAGCTTTCTTT
CASRVDVSEAFF
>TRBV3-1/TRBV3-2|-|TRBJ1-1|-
TGTGCCAGCAGCCCCCCGACAGTGGCCACTGAAGCTTTCTTT
CASSPPTVATEAFF
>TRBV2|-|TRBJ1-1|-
TGTGCCATCTCGTACGGTGACACTGAAGCTTTCTTT
CAISYGDTEAFF
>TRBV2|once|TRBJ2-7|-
TGTGCCAGCAGTTGGGGGATTCGCGAGCAGTACTTC
CASSWGIREQYF
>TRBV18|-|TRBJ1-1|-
TGTGCCAGCTCACCCATGACGGAGAACACTGAAGCTTTCTTT
CASSPMTENTEAFF
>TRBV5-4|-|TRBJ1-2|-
TGTGCCAGCAGCTTGGTATCCGGGTATCAAGGCTACACCTTC
CASSLVSGYQGYTF
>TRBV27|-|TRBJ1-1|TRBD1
TGTGCCAGCTACTACAGGGGGACGAACACTGAAGCTTTCTTT
CASYYRGTNTEAFF
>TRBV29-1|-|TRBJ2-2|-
TGCAGCGTTGAAGATCTGGGCGGGAACACCGGGGAGCTGTTTTTT
CSVEDLGGNTGELFF
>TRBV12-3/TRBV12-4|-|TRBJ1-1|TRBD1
TGTGCCAGCAGTCGGACAGGGAACACTGAAGCTTTCTTT
CASSRTGNTEAFF
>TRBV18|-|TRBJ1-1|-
TGTGCCAGCTCACCAGGTACTGAAGCTTTCTTT
CASSPGTEAFF
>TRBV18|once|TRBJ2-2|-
TGTGCCAGCTCACCAGCTGGGGGGAGCACCGGGGAGCTGTTTTTT
CASSPAGGSTGELFF
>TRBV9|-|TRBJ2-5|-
TGTGCCAGCAGCCCCTGGGACACGGAAGAGACCCAGTACTTC
CASSPWDTEETQYF
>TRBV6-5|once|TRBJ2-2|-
TGTGCCAGCAGTTATGTCGGGACGGCGGGTGACGGGGAGCTGTTTTTT
CASSYVGTAGDGELFF
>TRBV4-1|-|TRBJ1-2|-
TGCGCCAGCAGCCAAGATAATGGCTACACCTTC
CASSQDNGYTF
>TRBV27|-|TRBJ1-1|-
TGTGCCAGCAGTTTATGGTCCGGAGGCACTGAAGCTTTCTTT
CASSLWSGGTEAFF
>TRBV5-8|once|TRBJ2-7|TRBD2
TGTGCCAGCAGCTTCATGGGGACTAGCGTGAGCTCCTACGAGCAGTACTTC
CASSFMGTSVSSYEQYF
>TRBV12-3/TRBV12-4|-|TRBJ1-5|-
TGTGCCAGCAGTTTAGTCCCCCAGCCCCAGCATTTT
CASSLVPQPQHF
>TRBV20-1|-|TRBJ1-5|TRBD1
TGCAGTGCTAGTAGGGGACAGGGCTTTCAGCCCCAGCATTTT
CSASRGQGFQPQHF
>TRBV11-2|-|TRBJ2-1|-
TGTGCCAGCAGCTTTACACTCCCCGGGACCGCCAGCTCCTACAATGAGCAGTTCTTC
CASSFTLPGTASSYNEQFF
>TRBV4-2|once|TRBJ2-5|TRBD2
TGTGCCAGCAGCCAAGGTAGCGGGGGGGCCGGGGAGACCCAGTACTTC
CASSQGSGGAGETQYF
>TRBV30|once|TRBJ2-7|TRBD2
TGTGCCTGGAGTTTTCAAGCGGGGGCTTACGAGCAGTACTTC
CAWSFQAGAYEQYF
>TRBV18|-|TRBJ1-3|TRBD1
TGTGCCAGCTCAACAGCCCCGGGACAGGGTGTCGGAAACACCATATATTTT
CASSTAPGQGVGNTIYF
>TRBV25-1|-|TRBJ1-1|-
TGTGCCAGCAGTGGTATGGCGAGAAACACTGAAGCTTTCTTT
CASSGMARNTEAFF
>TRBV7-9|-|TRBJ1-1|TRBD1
TGTGCCAGCAGCTGGGCAGGGGGCACTGAAGCTTTCTTT
CASSWAGGTEAFF
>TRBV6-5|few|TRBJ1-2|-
TGTGCCAGCAGCCCCGGGACTGAAAAATACTATGGCTACACCTTC
CASSPGTEKYYGYTF
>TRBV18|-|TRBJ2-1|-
TGTGCCAGCTCACCTCCCAGCGGCTCCTACAATGAGCAGTTCTTC
CASSPPSGSYNEQFF
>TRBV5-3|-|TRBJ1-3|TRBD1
TGTGCCAGAAGCTTGGGGACAGGGCACTCTGGAAACACCATATATTTT
CARSLGTGHSGNTIYF
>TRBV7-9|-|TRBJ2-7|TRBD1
TGTGCCAGCACCGGACAGGGCACCTACGAGCAGTACTTC
CASTGQGTYEQYF
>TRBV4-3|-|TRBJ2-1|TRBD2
TGCGCCAGCAGCCAGCGGGGGGTTTACAATGAGCAGTTCTTC
CASSQRGVYNEQFF
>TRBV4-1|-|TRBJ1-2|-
TGCGCCAGCAGCCAAGACGGGCAGCTAAACTATGGCTACACCTTC
CASSQDGQLNYGYTF
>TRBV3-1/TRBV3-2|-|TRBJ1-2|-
TGTGCCAGCAGCCAAGAAACTGGGTCCTTC
CASSQETGSF
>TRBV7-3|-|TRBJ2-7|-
TGTGCCAGCAGCTTACCACCGCTCTTTTACGAGCAGTACTTC
CASSLPPLFYEQYF
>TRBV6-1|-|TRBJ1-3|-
TGTGCCAGCAGAGAAGGGGGGAGAAGTGGAAACACCATATATTTT
CASREGGRSGNTIYF
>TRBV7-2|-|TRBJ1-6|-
TGTGCCAGCAGCTATCAGGGGAGGGGGGATAATTCACCCCTCCACTTT
CASSYQGRGDNSPLHF
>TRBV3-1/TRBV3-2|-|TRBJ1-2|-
TGTGCCAGCAGCCTGGACTTGAACTATGGCTACACCTTC
CASSLDLNYGYTF
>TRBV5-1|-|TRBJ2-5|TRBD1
TGCGCCAGCAGCACCCAGGGGGCGAACCAAGAGACCCAGTACTTC
CASSTQGANQETQYF
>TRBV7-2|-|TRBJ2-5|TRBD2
TGTGCCAGCAGCTTAGGGACTAGCGGGGGGCGGGAGACCCAGTACTTC
CASSLGTSGGRETQYF
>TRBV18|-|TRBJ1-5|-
TGTGCCAGCTCACCACGGGTCGGCAATCAGCCCCAGCATTTT
CASSPRVGNQPQHF
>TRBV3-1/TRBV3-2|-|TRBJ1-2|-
TGTGCCAGCAGCTCCCTCCGGGGCTACACCTTC
CASSSLRGYTF
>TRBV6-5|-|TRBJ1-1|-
TGTGCCAGCAGATCAGGGGCTGAAGCTTTCTTT
CASRSGAEAFF
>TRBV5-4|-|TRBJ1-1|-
TGTGCCAGCAGCTTGGTCAGCCTGAACACTGAAGCTTTCTTT
CASSLVSLNTEAFF
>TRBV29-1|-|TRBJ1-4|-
TGCAGCGTGCCGCGGGGAGAAAAACTGTTTTTT
CSVPRGEKLFF
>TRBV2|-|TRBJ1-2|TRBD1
TGTGCCAGCAGGGATACCCTTAAACAGGGGTTGGATGGCTACACCTTC
CASRDTLKQGLDGYTF
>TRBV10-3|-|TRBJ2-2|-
TGTGCCATCAGACCTCGGGACAAGAACACCGGGGAGCTGTTTTTT
CAIRPRDKNTGELFF
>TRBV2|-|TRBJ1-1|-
TGTGCCAGCAGTGTGTGGGAGAACACTGAAGCTTTCTTT
CASSVWENTEAFF
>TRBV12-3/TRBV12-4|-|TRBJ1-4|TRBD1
TGTGCCAGCAGGGACAGGGTTGAAAAACTGTTTTTT
CASRDRVEKLFF
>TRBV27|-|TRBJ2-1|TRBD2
TGTGCCAGCAGTGGCGGGGGATCCTACAATGAGCAGTTCTTC
CASSGGGSYNEQFF
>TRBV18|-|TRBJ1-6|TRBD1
TGTGCCAGCTCACGGGACAGGGATAATTCACCCCTCCACTTT
CASSRDRDNSPLHF
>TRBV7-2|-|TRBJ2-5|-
TGTGCCAGCAGCTTATTAGTGACCCAGTACTTC
CASSLLVTQYF